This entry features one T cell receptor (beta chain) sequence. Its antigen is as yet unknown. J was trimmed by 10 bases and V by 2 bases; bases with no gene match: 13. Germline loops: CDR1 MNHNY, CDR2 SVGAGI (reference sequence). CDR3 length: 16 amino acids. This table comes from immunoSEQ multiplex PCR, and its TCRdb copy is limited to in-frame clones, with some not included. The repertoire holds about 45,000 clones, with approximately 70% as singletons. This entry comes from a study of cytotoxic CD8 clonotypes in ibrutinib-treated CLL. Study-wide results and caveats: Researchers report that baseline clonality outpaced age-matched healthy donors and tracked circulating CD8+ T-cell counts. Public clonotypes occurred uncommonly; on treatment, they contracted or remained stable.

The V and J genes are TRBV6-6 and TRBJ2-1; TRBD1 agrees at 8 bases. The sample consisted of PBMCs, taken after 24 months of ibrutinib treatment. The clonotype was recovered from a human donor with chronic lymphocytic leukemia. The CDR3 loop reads CASSYDSGTGVREQFF. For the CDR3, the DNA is TGTGCCAGCAGTTACGATTCTGGGACAGGTGTTCGCGAGCAGTTCTTC.